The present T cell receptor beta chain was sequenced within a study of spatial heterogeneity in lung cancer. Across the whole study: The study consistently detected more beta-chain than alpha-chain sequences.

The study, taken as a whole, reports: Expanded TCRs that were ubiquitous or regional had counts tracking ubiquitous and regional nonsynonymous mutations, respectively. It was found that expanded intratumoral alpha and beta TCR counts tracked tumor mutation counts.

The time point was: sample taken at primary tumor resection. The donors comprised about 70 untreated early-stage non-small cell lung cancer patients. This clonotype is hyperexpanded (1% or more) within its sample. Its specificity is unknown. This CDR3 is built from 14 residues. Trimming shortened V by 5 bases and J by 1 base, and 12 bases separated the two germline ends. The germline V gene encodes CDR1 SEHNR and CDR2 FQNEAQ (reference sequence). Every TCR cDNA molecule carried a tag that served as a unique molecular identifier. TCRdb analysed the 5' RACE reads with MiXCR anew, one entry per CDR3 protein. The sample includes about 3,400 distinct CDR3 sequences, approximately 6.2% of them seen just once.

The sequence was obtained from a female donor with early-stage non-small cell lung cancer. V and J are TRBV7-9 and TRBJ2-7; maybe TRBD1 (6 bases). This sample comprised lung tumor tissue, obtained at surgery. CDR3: CASSTGQHSYEQYF. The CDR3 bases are TGTGCCAGCAGCACCGGACAGCATTCCTACGAGCAGTACTTC.